This TCR beta chain was recorded in a study of Graves' ophthalmopathy and Graves' hyperthyroidism. For the study at large: Before any treatment was given, at initial diagnosis, peripheral blood was collected.

V shed 0 bases and J 4 bases; nucleotides not matched to a gene: 9. The germline V gene has CDR1 SGHRS and CDR2 YFSETQ. CDR3 length: 16 amino acids. In this sample, this clonotype turned up many times. Clinical symptoms, serum thyroxine, TRAb, thyroid ultrasound and orbital computed tomography formed the basis of diagnosis. PBMCs were isolated from a roughly 9.3 ml sample of fresh peripheral blood. As the template, RNA transcripts were used to amplify TCR beta CDR3 regions. The library came from an HTBI-primed first-round RT-PCR and a second-round multiplex PCR. TCRdb ran MiXCR on the multiplex PCR reads and lists one entry per CDR3 protein. The sample includes 170,000 or so distinct CDR3 sequences, approximately 40% of them seen just once.

The source is a woman between 40 and 50 years old with Graves' ophthalmopathy. V gene TRBV5-1 combines with J gene TRBJ1-1; 7 positions agree with TRBD1. The specimen was peripheral blood. CDR3 amino acids: CASSLEGLAGGTEAFF. For the CDR3, the DNA is TGCGCCAGCAGCTTGGAAGGTTTGGCAGGGGGCACTGAAGCTTTCTTT.